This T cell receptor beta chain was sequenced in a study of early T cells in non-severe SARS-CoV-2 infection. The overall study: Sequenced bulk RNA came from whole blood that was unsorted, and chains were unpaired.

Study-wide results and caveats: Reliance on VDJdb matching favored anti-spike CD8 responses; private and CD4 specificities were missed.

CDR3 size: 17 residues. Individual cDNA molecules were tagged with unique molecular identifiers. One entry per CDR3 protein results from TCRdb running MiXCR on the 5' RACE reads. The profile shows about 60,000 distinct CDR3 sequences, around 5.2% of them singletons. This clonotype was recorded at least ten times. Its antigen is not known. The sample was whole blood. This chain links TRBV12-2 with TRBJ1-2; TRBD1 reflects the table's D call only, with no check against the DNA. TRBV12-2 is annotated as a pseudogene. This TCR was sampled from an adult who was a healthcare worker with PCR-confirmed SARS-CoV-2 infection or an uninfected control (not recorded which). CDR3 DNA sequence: TGTGCAAGTCGCTCCCGGGATCACAACGAACTGGGCGATGGCTACACCTTC. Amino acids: CASRSRDHNELGDGYTF.